This T cell receptor (beta chain) was profiled in a study of cytotoxic CD8 clonotypes in ibrutinib-treated CLL. As to this clone: Its antigen is unidentified.

Overall study findings and caveats: Clonality increased at ibrutinib response, then returned toward baseline at progression.

Some clones are missing from TCRdb's copy, which holds only in-frame ones; the method was immunoSEQ multiplex PCR. The top ten hold around 5.1% of the sample, which has under 300,000 clones, approximately 79% seen once. Material: PBMCs, obtained at disease progression, from a patient treated with ibrutinib. The TCR was taken from a human donor with chronic lymphocytic leukemia.

The CDR3 is CASSEALEDSGNTIYF. CDR3 DNA: TGTGCCAGCAGTGAAGCCTTAGAAGACTCTGGAAACACCATATATTTT. The genes are TRBV2 and TRBJ1-3; D remains ambiguous. Germline assignment: CDR1 SNHLY and CDR2 FYNNEI. V lost 0 bases and J 0 bases, leaving 9 bases between the germline ends. This CDR3 comprises 16 residues.